The 18 T cell receptor beta chains below come from one sample, sequenced in a study of the immune and genomic landscape of osteosarcoma. Poor-prognosis osteosarcoma patients supplied post-treatment primary, local recurrence and metastasis tumor specimens. Only in-frame clones appear in the TCRdb table, and some are missing; sequencing was by immunoSEQ multiplex PCR. The sample contains about 10,000 clones, over 55% of which appear only once. The sequenced material came from osteosarcoma tumor tissue from the lung. Source of these receptors: a human donor with osteosarcoma.

The chain combines TRBV19 with TRBJ1-1; no clear D gene. CDR1 LNHDA and CDR2 SQIVND come from the germline V gene (reference sequence). V lost 1 base, J lost 9 bases, and 6 bases lay in between. The CDR3 is 11 amino acids. The CDR3, as DNA: TGTGCCAGTAGTATAGGTCATAAAGCTTTCTTT. Amino acid sequence: CASSIGHKAFF.

This clone appeared once. The chain links TRBV7-9 to TRBJ1-5; weak D call: TRBD1 (6 bases). The CDR3 sequence is 15 residues long. Trimming pared 4 bases from V and 10 bases from J, leaving 20 bases between. Germline V gene lookup returns CDR1 SEHNR and CDR2 FQNEAQ (reference sequence). CDR3 amino acids: CASSSEGGPTGPQHF. The DNA for the CDR3 is TGTGCCAGCAGCTCAGAAGGGGGACCAACAGGACCCCAGCATTTT.

This clone has only one observation. The chain's CDR3 is CASSQGLADPLSYEQYF. The CDR3 DNA sequence: TGTGCCAGCAGCCAAGGACTAGCGGACCCCCTCTCCTACGAGCAGTACTTC. This chain uses TRBV4-2 with TRBJ2-7, with 9 bases lining up with TRBD2. This CDR3 has 17 amino acids. Germline CDR1 and CDR2: LGHNA and YNFKEQ. V was pared by 1 base and J by 0 bases, with 7 bases of the junction left unmatched.

The chain couples TRBV7-2 to TRBJ2-7; 8 nucleotides agree with TRBD1. The germline gives CDR1 SGHTA, CDR2 FQGNSA. With 8 bases clipped from V and 6 bases from J, the junction kept 6 bases outside the gene matches. This CDR3 contains 12 residues. The DNA for the CDR3 is TGTGCCAGCTATTCAGGGGGCTCCGAGCAGTACTTC. As protein: CASYSGGSEQYF.

This clone was seen a single time. This sequence joins TRBV13 and TRBJ1-6; 11 bases fit TRBD1. From germline, CDR1 is PRHDT and CDR2 FYEKMQ (reference sequence). The CDR3 covers 20 residues. Trimming cost V 5 bases and J 5 bases; bases outside gene matches: 17. The CDR3 DNA follows: TGTGCCAGCAGCAATACAGGGACAGGGGGTCTATGGGGGCATAATTCACCCCTCCACTTT. As protein: CASSNTGTGGLWGHNSPLHF. Full variable domain (rest looked up from reference TRBV13 and TRBJ1-6): AAGVIQSPRHLIKEKRETATLKCYPIPRHDTVYWYQQGPGQDPQFLISFYEKMQSDKGSIPDRFSAQQFSDYHSELNMSSLELGDSALYFCASSNTGTGGLWGHNSPLHFGNGTRLTVT.

This clone was picked up a small number of times. The V and J genes are TRBV27 and TRBJ2-1; D is possibly TRBD1 (5 bases). The germline V and J ends were trimmed by 5 bases and 6 bases, with 20 bases remaining between them. CDR1 is MNHEY and CDR2 is SMNVEV in the germline V gene (reference sequence). CDR3 length: 16 residues. The CDR3: CASSLLGAVPLNEQFF. As DNA, the CDR3 is TGTGCCAGCAGTCTCCTAGGGGCGGTGCCCCTCAATGAGCAGTTCTTC.

This clone counts as large. The gene calls are TRBV7-9 and TRBJ1-1; TRBD1 agrees at 9 bases. CDR1 is SEHNR, CDR2 FQNEAQ, per germline (reference sequence). Trimming removed 4 bases from V and 4 bases from J; junction bases left unmatched: 4. The CDR3 consists of 14 residues. The CDR3 region has the DNA TGTGCCAGCAGCTCAGGACAGGGGAGCACTGAAGCTTTCTTT. Protein: CASSSGQGSTEAFF.

This clone has only a few counts. This chain uses TRBV2 with TRBJ1-5, with D perhaps TRBD1 (5 bases). The CDR3 is 13 amino acids. V was cut by 6 bases and J by 4 bases, with 10 bases left in between. The germline V gene encodes CDR1 SNHLY and CDR2 FYNNEI. The CDR3 bases are TGTGCCAGCAGCCCGGAGGGGAATCAGCCCCAGCATTTT. Translation: CASSPEGNQPQHF.

The chain recombines TRBV5-1 with TRBJ2-1; 10 bases are shared with TRBD2. The germline CDR1 and CDR2 sequences are SGHRS and YFSETQ. The CDR3 length is 17 residues. Trimming cost V 3 bases and J 5 bases; bases outside gene matches: 11. CDR3 amino acids: CASSWASGSLRHNEQFF. The CDR3 DNA is TGCGCCAGCAGCTGGGCTAGCGGGAGTTTGAGGCACAATGAGCAGTTCTTC.

The V gene is TRBV4-1, the J gene TRBJ2-7, with D perhaps matching TRBD1 (5 bases). The germline CDR1 and CDR2 sequences are MGHRA and YSYEKL. The CDR3 has 16 residues. The V end lost 0 bases, the J end lost 2 bases, and 14 bases lay between the germline ends. The CDR3, as DNA: TGCGCCAGCAGCCAAGAGTTTGCCCAGGGCGCCTACGAGCAGTACTTC. Its protein product is CASSQEFAQGAYEQYF.

In regard to this clone: Other nucleotide sequences from this sample produce the same CDR3. This chain connects TRBV28 to TRBJ1-2, with 8 bases matching TRBD1. The CDR3 covers 12 residues. In germline, CDR1 is MDHEN, CDR2 SYDVKM. The ends lost 8 bases at V and 4 bases at J; junction bases unmatched: 3. CDR3 in DNA: TGTGCCAGCGGAGACAGGGGCTATGGCTACACCTTC. Protein product: CASGDRGYGYTF.

This clone occurred once. The chain couples TRBV25-1 to TRBJ2-2; no firm D call. The CDR3 is 13 residues long. The V gene lost 2 bases and the J gene lost 2 bases, with 3 bases spanning the gap. From germline, CDR1 is MGHDK and CDR2 SYGVNS. The CDR3 DNA follows: TGTGCCAGCAGTGAAGGAAACACCGGGGAGCTGTTTTTT. This translates into CASSEGNTGELFF. Full variable domain (rest looked up from reference TRBV25-1 and TRBJ2-2): EADIYQTPRYLVIGTGKKITLECSQTMGHDKMYWYQQDPGMELHLIHYSYGVNSTEKGDLSSESTVSRIRTEHFPLTLESARPSHTSQYLCASSEGNTGELFFGEGSRLTVL.

The V gene is TRBV6-5, the J gene TRBJ2-4; 9 bases agree with TRBD1. V lost 6 bases to trimming and J lost 3 bases; unmatched junction nucleotides: 6. CDR3 length: 15 amino acids. In germline, CDR1 is MNHEY, CDR2 SVGAGI. CDR3 sequence: CASRPGQGGKNIQYF. The CDR3 nucleotides read TGTGCCAGCAGACCGGGACAGGGTGGCAAAAACATTCAGTACTTC.

The CDR3 nucleotides are TGCGCCAGCAGCTTGGATCCGAAAAACACAGATACGCAGTATTTT. It codes for CASSLDPKNTDTQYF. The chain joins TRBV5-1 to TRBJ2-3; no definite D call. CDR1 is SGHRS and CDR2 is YFSETQ in the germline V gene. Trimming took off 0 bases at V and 2 bases at J, with 10 bases between the two ends. CDR3 length: 15 amino acids.

This clone qualifies as medium-sized (0.01 to 0.1%). This chain connects TRBV6-1 to TRBJ2-1; D may correspond to TRBD1 or TRBD2 (5 bases each). V was clipped by 6 bases and J by 6 bases, with 18 bases between them. Germline lookup yields CDR1 MNHNS and CDR2 SASEGT. This CDR3 has 15 residues. Here the CDR3 DNA reads TGTGCCAGCAGGGTTCCGGGACCCTCGGGCAATGAGCAGTTCTTC. It specifies CASRVPGPSGNEQFF.

The rearrangement uses TRBV6-5 and TRBJ2-7; a possible D gene is TRBD1 (6 bases). V was trimmed by 4 bases and J by 3 bases, leaving 16 bases between them. The CDR3 spans 15 residues. The germline V gene encodes CDR1 MNHEY and CDR2 SVGAGI. In nucleotides, the CDR3 is TGTGCCAGCAGTTTCCCTCCCGGGACAATCTACGAGCAGTACTTC. This codes for CASSFPPGTIYEQYF.

The chain combines TRBV19 with TRBJ1-5; possible D gene TRBD1, 5 bases. Trimming took 3 bases from V and 0 from J, leaving 9 bases between them. Germline CDR1 reads LNHDA; CDR2 reads SQIVND (reference sequence). CDR3 length equals 15 residues. The CDR3 region is CASSIGGFSNQPQHF. The CDR3 nucleotides read TGTGCCAGTAGTATCGGGGGATTTAGCAATCAGCCCCAGCATTTT.

This chain links TRBV6-5 with TRBJ1-6; the D gene is possibly TRBD1 (6 bases). Germline lookup yields CDR1 MNHEY and CDR2 SVGAGI. This CDR3 is 16 amino acids long. The V gene lost 8 bases and the J gene lost 0 bases, with 14 bases spanning the gap. CDR3 in DNA: TGTGCCAGCCGTTTCACAGGGAGCTCCTATAATTCACCCCTCCACTTT. Protein sequence: CASRFTGSSYNSPLHF.